The clone carrying this T cell receptor (beta chain) was seen a few times. It was 9.5 to 10 milliliters of peripheral blood that were drawn from each donor. V gave up 1 base and J gave up 9 bases, with 13 bases separating them. The CDR3 has 15 residues. Sample-barcoded 5' priming and a J-beta primer mix drove a second PCR of roughly 6 to 12 cycles. One entry per CDR3 protein results from TCRdb running MiXCR on the 5' RACE reads. The sample has hundreds of thousands of distinct CDR3 sequences, about 34% seen once. The sample comes from a study of blood T cells in healthy people across ages. The specimen was blood. The receptor's source is a woman of 80 years or more in good health. The chain links TRBV12-3 or TRBV12-4 to TRBJ1-6; possibly TRBD1 for D (6 bases). The CDR3 DNA is TGTGCCAGCAGTTTAGAACGAAGGGGGGTTTCACCCCTCCACTTT. Translated, it gives CASSLERRGVSPLHF.